This entry is about one TCR beta chain. Per the study methods: Reference gene primer amplification gave estimated nucleated cell counts. Measured with immunoSEQ multiplex PCR; TCRdb has only the in-frame clones, and not every one. D and trimming were read from the DNA, whereas the V and J calls and clone size are those reported in that table. In the table there are about 130,000 clones, roughly 80% of which are singletons. The data were obtained in a study of blood T cell repertoires in COVID-19. Study information: Samples taken during acute and convalescent COVID-19 were collected in the United States, Italy and Spain. The analysed material was cDNA or gDNA that came from T cells, B-cell-depleted T cells, or PBMCs.

This CDR3 is 13 amino acids long. What was sequenced was peripheral blood. The chain carries TRBV12-2 and TRBJ1-2; the table gives TRBD1 as D, unverified against the DNA. TRBV12-2 is listed as a pseudogene. This receptor was taken from a man aged 55 to 70 with acute or convalescent COVID-19. This CDR3 is CARRLTDNYGYTF. The CDR3, as DNA: TGTGCAAGGCGATTGACAGACAACTATGGCTACACCTTC.